These 18 T cell receptor beta chains were all obtained from the same sample, sequenced in a study of CD8 T cells in ankylosing spondylitis. In TCRdb, the 5' RACE reads were re-called with MiXCR into one record per CDR3 protein. The sample consists of hundreds of thousands of distinct CDR3 sequences, 30% to 40% of them appearing once. The source material was blood, either unsorted or a sorted T cell fraction (not recorded which). The source is a male donor with ankylosing spondylitis or in good health (not recorded which).

The chain carries TRBV5-5 and TRBJ2-1; 7 bases agree with TRBD2. Looked up from germline, CDR1 is SGHKS and CDR2 is YYEKEE (reference sequence). V was clipped by 0 bases and J by 1 base; unmatched bases: 4. The CDR3 contains 16 residues. The CDR3 sequence is CASSLAVGRSYNEQFF. DNA of the CDR3: TGTGCCAGCAGCTTGGCCGTCGGGAGGTCCTACAATGAGCAGTTCTTC.

This clonotype was recorded once. The genes are TRBV3-1 and TRBJ2-5; maybe TRBD1 (5 bases). The CDR3 is made up of 15 amino acids. Trimming removed 2 bases at V and 5 bases at J, with 15 bases between. Germline V gene lookup returns CDR1 LGHDT and CDR2 YNNKEL (reference sequence). The CDR3 loop is CASSQRQGGGETQYF. In nucleotides, the CDR3 is TGTGCCAGCAGCCAACGCCAGGGCGGTGGGGAGACCCAGTACTTC.

The chain joins TRBV6-1 to TRBJ2-7, with 11 bases identical to TRBD1. Germline trimming cut 2 bases from V and 5 bases from J; bases unmatched to any gene: 5. The CDR3 contains 15 residues. The germline CDR1 and CDR2 sequences are MNHNS and SASEGT. The CDR3 DNA reads as TGTGCCAGCAGTGAAAGACGGACAGGGGGCGACGAGCAGTACTTC. Amino acid sequence: CASSERRTGGDEQYF.

The chain combines TRBV12-3 or TRBV12-4 with TRBJ1-5; D is perhaps TRBD1 (5 bases). Trimming stripped 6 bases from V and 8 bases from J, with 14 bases between. The CDR3 has 13 amino acids. The CDR3 protein is CASSRQIPEPQHF. DNA of the CDR3: TGTGCCAGCAGCCGACAGATCCCAGAGCCCCAGCATTTT.

The gene calls are TRBV7-8 and TRBJ2-7; D perhaps matches TRBD1 (5 bases). The CDR3 runs 12 residues. V lost 5 bases to trimming and J lost 9 bases, with 14 bases between them. Germline V lookup: CDR1 SGHVS, CDR2 FQNEAQ. DNA of the CDR3: TGTGCCAGCAGCCGACGCCAGGGAATGCAGTACTTC. Protein: CASSRRQGMQYF.

The rearrangement links TRBV7-2 to TRBJ2-2, with D unclear. The CDR3 is made up of 14 amino acids. The V gene lost 2 bases and the J gene lost 1 base, with 5 bases spanning the gap. Germline V lookup: CDR1 SGHTA, CDR2 FQGNSA. CDR3 sequence (DNA): TGTGCCAGCAGCTTACTAGGGAACACCGGGGAGCTGTTTTTT. Translation gives CASSLLGNTGELFF.

The rearrangement links TRBV3-1 to TRBJ2-7, with D possibly matching TRBD2 (6 bases). This CDR3 comprises 12 residues. Germline loops: CDR1 LGHDT, CDR2 YNNKEL (reference sequence). V lost 4 bases, J lost 12 bases, and 16 bases lay in between. CDR3 residues: CASSLGTSRRYF. The CDR3, as DNA: TGTGCCAGCAGCCTGGGGACTTCAAGGCGGTACTTC.

This clonotype was observed a few times. The chain has TRBV20-1 and TRBJ1-1; D gene ambiguous. The germline V and J ends were trimmed by 1 base and 1 base, with 10 bases remaining between them. The CDR3 covers 14 residues. CDR1 is DFQATT and CDR2 is SNEGSKA in the germline V gene (reference sequence). Written as DNA, the CDR3 is TGCAGTGCTAGAGGATGGGGTTGGAACACTGAAGCTTTCTTT. This codes for CSARGWGWNTEAFF.

This clonotype has only a few counts. V is TRBV10-3 and J is TRBJ2-1, with D perhaps matching TRBD2 (5 bases). Germline V gene lookup returns CDR1 ENHRY and CDR2 SYGVKD. Trimming pared 3 bases from V and 4 bases from J, leaving 13 bases between. CDR3 size: 15 residues. Here the CDR3 reads CAISDGRLPYNEQFF. CDR3 nucleotide sequence: TGTGCCATCAGTGATGGGAGACTGCCGTACAATGAGCAGTTCTTC.

This chain joins TRBV10-2 and TRBJ2-5; no firm D call. The germline V and J ends were trimmed by 2 bases and 1 base, with 8 bases remaining between them. Germline V gene lookup returns CDR1 WSHSY and CDR2 SAAADI. The CDR3 length is 14 residues. The CDR3 region is CASSEKVLQETQYF. The CDR3 coding sequence is TGCGCCAGCAGTGAGAAGGTACTCCAAGAGACCCAGTACTTC.

This clonotype came up a few times. The J gene is TRBJ2-7, the V gene TRBV7-8, with a tentative D call TRBD1 (5 bases). This CDR3 is built from 14 residues. The V gene's germline CDR1 is SGHVS and CDR2 FQNEAQ. V was cut by 6 bases and J by 6 bases, with 18 bases left in between. The CDR3, as DNA: TGTGCCAGCAGTCCACTCCCAGGGCTTCGCGAGCAGTACTTC. Encoded protein: CASSPLPGLREQYF.

This clonotype was counted between two and nine times. The gene calls are TRBV20-1 and TRBJ2-5; 10 positions match TRBD1. Germline V gene data show CDR1 as DFQATT and CDR2 as SNEGSKA (reference sequence). This CDR3 is built from 16 residues. Losses at the gene ends were 1 base for V and 5 bases for J; bases not matched to a gene: 10. The CDR3 DNA sequence: TGCAGTGCTAGAGCAAGGGACAGGGGTTGGGGGGAGACCCAGTACTTC. Amino acid sequence: CSARARDRGWGETQYF.

This sequence joins TRBV11-2 and TRBJ2-7; D unclear. Germline CDR1 reads SGHAT; CDR2 reads FQNNGV. This CDR3 region has 14 residues. The V end lost 5 bases, the J end lost 0 bases, and 11 bases lay between the germline ends. The CDR3 reads CASSVFGSSYEQYF. DNA of the CDR3: TGTGCCAGCAGCGTGTTCGGGTCCTCCTACGAGCAGTACTTC.

The chain couples TRBV7-8 to TRBJ2-3; no firm D call. V dropped 7 bases and J dropped 3 bases, with 11 bases sitting between them. The CDR3 is 13 amino acids. Per the germline V gene, CDR1 is SGHVS and CDR2 is FQNEAQ. CDR3 in DNA: TGTGCCAGCACCCAGAGGTTGACAGATACGCAGTATTTT. Translated: CASTQRLTDTQYF.

This clonotype was found a few times. This sequence joins TRBV20-1 and TRBJ2-3; TRBD2 matches 9 bases. The CDR3 contains 16 residues. Unmatched junction bases numbered 8, after V lost 3 bases and J lost 1 base. Germline V gene sequence: CDR1 DFQATT, CDR2 SNEGSKA (reference sequence). The CDR3 loop reads CSASWLAGRGTDTQYF. The CDR3 DNA reads as TGCAGTGCTAGTTGGCTAGCGGGGAGGGGCACAGATACGCAGTATTTT.

The V and J genes are TRBV6-4 and TRBJ2-1, with D tentatively TRBD1 (6 bases). Trimming stripped 0 bases from V and 2 bases from J, with 8 bases between. Germline CDR1 and CDR2: MRHNA and SNTAGT. The CDR3 runs 15 residues. Here the CDR3 reads CASSDSGGPYNEQFF. The CDR3 nucleotides are TGTGCCAGCAGTGACTCTGGGGGCCCCTACAATGAGCAGTTCTTC.

This sequence joins TRBV21-1 and TRBJ2-7; the table names TRBD2, a call not compared with the DNA. TRBV21-1 is termed a pseudogene. This CDR3 spans 18 amino acids. The CDR3 loop reads CASSTPGLAGEFSYEQYF. Written as DNA, the CDR3 is TGTGCCAGCAGCACGCCAGGACTAGCGGGGGAATTCTCCTACGAGCAGTACTTC.

The chain has TRBV5-1 and TRBJ2-7; D is unclear. V shed 5 bases and J shed 2 bases, with 8 bases lying between them. Per the germline V gene, CDR1 is SGHRS and CDR2 is YFSETQ. There are 12 residues in the CDR3. The DNA for the CDR3 is TGCGCCAGCAGACAAGGAGCCTACGAGCAGTACTTC. Its translation: CASRQGAYEQYF.